Each of the 12 T cell receptor beta chains below was sequenced from the same sample in a study of T cells after yellow fever vaccination. Each CDR3 protein is one row after TCRdb ran MiXCR on the 5' RACE reads. This sample has 240,000 or so distinct CDR3 sequences, with 6% to 7.5% found just once. The specimen was CD4+ T cells sorted from PBMCs, collected 15 days after the yellow fever booster vaccination. All receptors derive from a man aged 25 to 45 who received the YFV17D yellow fever vaccine.

The gene calls are TRBV5-1 and TRBJ1-4; D is unclear. V lost 0 bases to trimming and J lost 3 bases, with 12 bases between them. The CDR3 loop spans 16 amino acids. From germline, CDR1 is SGHRS and CDR2 YFSETQ. CDR3 coding DNA: TGCGCCAGCAGCTTGGGGAGTTCAATGCCTAATGAAAAACTGTTTTTT. Its translation is CASSLGSSMPNEKLFF.

In its sample, this clonotype was seen a few times. The V gene is TRBV5-1, the J gene TRBJ2-3; D call uncertain. The CDR3 totals 15 residues. V lost 0 bases, J lost 5 bases, and 13 bases lay in between. From germline, CDR1 is SGHRS and CDR2 YFSETQ. This CDR3 reads CASSLGPTKGDTQYF. The CDR3 DNA follows: TGCGCCAGCAGCTTGGGTCCCACCAAGGGAGATACGCAGTATTTT.

The chain couples TRBV29-1 to TRBJ2-5; 7 nucleotides match TRBD2. Looked up from germline, CDR1 is SQVTM and CDR2 is ANQGSEA. Trimming removed 4 bases from V and 2 bases from J; junction bases left unmatched: 4. This CDR3 has 13 amino acids. The DNA for the CDR3 is TGCAGCGTTGTTGTGGGACTACAAGAGACCCAGTACTTC. Translated: CSVVVGLQETQYF.

The chain combines TRBV28 with TRBJ2-1, with TRBD2 matching 8 bases. The V segment lost 6 bases and the J segment 0 bases; nucleotides outside the gene matches: 7. The CDR3 runs to 16 residues. CDR1 is MDHEN and CDR2 is SYDVKM in the germline V gene. Written as DNA, the CDR3 is TGTGCCAGCAGATCAAGACTAGCGAGCTCCTACAATGAGCAGTTCTTC. Its protein is CASRSRLASSYNEQFF.

This clonotype was seen repeatedly, ten times or more. The chain combines TRBV20-1 with TRBJ1-4; D is undetermined. Germline V CDR1 and CDR2: DFQATT, SNEGSKA (reference sequence). The CDR3 totals 13 residues. V was clipped by 2 bases and J by 7 bases, with 11 bases between them. For the CDR3, the DNA is TGCAGTGCTAGACGGGCTTCGGTTGAAAAACTGTTTTTT. Protein sequence: CSARRASVEKLFF.

A few counts support this clonotype. The CDR3 region has the DNA TGCAGTGCTAGAGATTTGCAGGGAGGAGATACGCAGTATTTT. It encodes CSARDLQGGDTQYF. The V and J genes are TRBV20-1 and TRBJ2-3; tentatively, D is TRBD2 (6 bases). This CDR3 comprises 14 residues. Germline V CDR1 and CDR2: DFQATT, SNEGSKA (reference sequence). Trimming shortened V by 0 bases and J by 5 bases, and 12 bases separated the two germline ends.

This chain connects TRBV11-2 to TRBJ2-1, with D perhaps assigned TRBD1 or TRBD2 (5 bases each). Trimming shortened V by 10 bases and J by 4 bases, and 20 bases separated the two germline ends. Germline CDR1 is SGHAT and CDR2 is FQNNGV. The CDR3 covers 15 residues. This CDR3 is CAIQKVSRGYNEQFF. CDR3 coding DNA: TGTGCCATCCAGAAAGTCTCGAGGGGTTACAATGAGCAGTTCTTC.

This clonotype was observed many times. The chain carries TRBV10-3 and TRBJ2-7; D possibly corresponds to TRBD2 (6 bases). In germline, CDR1 is ENHRY, CDR2 SYGVKD. V was pared by 5 bases and J by 0 bases, with 14 bases between. The CDR3 is made up of 15 amino acids. CDR3 in amino acids: CAISPGERVSYEQYF. For the CDR3, the DNA is TGTGCCATCAGTCCTGGGGAGCGGGTCTCCTACGAGCAGTACTTC.

This clonotype was counted ten times or more. The rearrangement uses TRBV3-1 and TRBJ2-5, with 9 bases that match TRBD2. With V trimmed by 1 base and J by 7 bases, 16 bases remained unmatched. This CDR3 comprises 18 residues. Germline-derived CDR1 and CDR2 are LGHDT and YNNKEL (reference sequence). In DNA form, the CDR3 reads TGTGCCAGCAGCCAAGTGATAGCGGGAGTAATTGCGCTGGGGACCCAGTACTTC. This sequence encodes CASSQVIAGVIALGTQYF.

This clonotype has at least ten counts. This chain connects TRBV20-1 to TRBJ2-7; D ambiguous. Germline CDR1 reads DFQATT; CDR2 reads SNEGSKA (reference sequence). The CDR3 is 14 residues long. With 3 bases removed from V and 0 bases from J, the gap between germline ends came to 12 bases. CDR3 protein: CSARQAQTSYEQYF. CDR3 DNA: TGCAGTGCTAGGCAAGCGCAAACCTCCTACGAGCAGTACTTC.

This chain joins TRBV6-2 or TRBV6-3 and TRBJ1-3; D is ambiguous. Germline V gene data show CDR1 as MNHEY and CDR2 as SVGEGT. V lost 2 bases, J lost 0 bases, and 11 bases lay in between. The CDR3 is made up of 16 amino acids. Here the CDR3 reads CASSYVGGRSGNTIYF. CDR3 sequence (DNA): TGTGCCAGCAGTTACGTCGGCGGTCGCTCTGGAAACACCATATATTTT.

The sample holds a few counts of this clonotype. V and J are TRBV9 and TRBJ1-2; possibly TRBD1 for D (5 bases). The CDR3 has 14 residues. V was trimmed by 0 bases and J by 2 bases, leaving 8 bases between them. CDR1 and CDR2 from the germline V gene are SGDLS and YYNGEE. CDR3 residues: CASSVERGNYGYTF. CDR3 sequence (DNA): TGTGCCAGCAGCGTAGAGCGGGGGAACTATGGCTACACCTTC.